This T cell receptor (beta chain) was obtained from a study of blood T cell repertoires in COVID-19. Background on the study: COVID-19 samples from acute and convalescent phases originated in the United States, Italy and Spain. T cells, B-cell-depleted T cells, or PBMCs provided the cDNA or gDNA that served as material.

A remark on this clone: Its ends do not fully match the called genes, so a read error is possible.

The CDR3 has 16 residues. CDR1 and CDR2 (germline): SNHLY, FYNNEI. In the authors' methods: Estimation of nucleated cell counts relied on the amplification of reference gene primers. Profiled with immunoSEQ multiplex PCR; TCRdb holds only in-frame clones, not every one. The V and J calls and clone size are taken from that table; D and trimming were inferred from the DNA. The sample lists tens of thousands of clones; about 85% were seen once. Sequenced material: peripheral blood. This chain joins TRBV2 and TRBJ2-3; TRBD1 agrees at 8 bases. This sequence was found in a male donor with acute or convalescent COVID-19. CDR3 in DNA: TGTGCCAGCAGAGAAGATCAGGGGGCGTCCACAGATACGCAGTATTTT. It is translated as CASREDQGASTDTQYF.